These 28 T cell receptor beta chains were sequenced from one sample in a study of cytomegalovirus exposure and HLA in healthy donors. The PCR made use of 60 Vbeta and 13 Jbeta primers. The method was immunoSEQ multiplex PCR; TCRdb's version includes in-frame clones alone and lacks a portion of them. The sample has 100,000 to 150,000 clones, 73% seen once. The sample taken for sequencing was PBMCs. These receptor sequences come from a man between 60 and 70 years old in good health and CMV-seropositive.

Only a few counts were recorded for this clone. The rearrangement uses TRBV6-5 and TRBJ2-1; 9 nucleotides line up with TRBD2. CDR3 length: 15 residues. V shed 8 bases, J shed 2 bases, and the junction held 7 bases outside the gene matches. CDR1 is MNHEY, CDR2 SVGAGI, per germline. The CDR3, as DNA: TGTGCCAGCCGCCCGAGCGGGGGGACCTACAATGAGCAGTTCTTC. Protein: CASRPSGGTYNEQFF.

This clone showed up just a few times. This chain links TRBV4-2 with TRBJ2-1, with 11 bases lining up with TRBD2. The CDR3 has 19 residues. V was pared by 5 bases and J by 8 bases, with 20 bases of the junction left unmatched. CDR1 is LGHNA and CDR2 is YNFKEQ in the germline V gene. The CDR3 region is CASSSRGLTSGGIKDEQFF. CDR3 nucleotides: TGTGCCAGCAGCTCAAGGGGGTTAACTAGCGGGGGAATAAAGGATGAGCAGTTCTTC.

The chain is built from TRBV15 and TRBJ2-1; 11 bases fit TRBD2. Germline loops: CDR1 LNHNV, CDR2 YYDKDF (reference sequence). The length of the CDR3 is 16 residues. The V gene end was trimmed by 1 base and the J gene end by 5 bases; junction bases not matched to a gene: 4. CDR3 sequence: CATSRGLAGPHNEQFF. For the CDR3, the DNA is TGTGCCACCAGCAGAGGACTAGCGGGGCCCCACAATGAGCAGTTCTTC.

The rearrangement joins TRBV6-6 to TRBJ1-6; TRBD1 aligns across 7 bases. After removal of 11 bases from V and 8 bases from J, the junction contained 9 bases not matched to a gene. CDR1 MNHNY and CDR2 SVGAGI come from the germline V gene (reference sequence). CDR3 size: 13 residues. The CDR3 coding sequence is TGTGCCCGAGCCCGGGACAGAGATTCACCCCTCCACTTT. It yields the protein CARARDRDSPLHF.

The chain couples TRBV5-1 to TRBJ2-5; D is uncertain. The V gene lost 1 base and the J gene lost 0 bases, with 7 bases spanning the gap. CDR1 SGHRS and CDR2 YFSETQ come from the germline V gene. The CDR3 consists of 14 residues. DNA of the CDR3: TGCGCCAGCAGCTTGTTGGGCTACCAAGAGACCCAGTACTTC. This gives the protein CASSLLGYQETQYF. Complete variable domain (other parts from reference TRBV5-1 and TRBJ2-5): KAGVTQTPRYLIKTRGQQVTLSCSPISGHRSVSWYQQTPGQGLQFLFEYFSETQRNKGNFPGRFSGRQFSNSRSEMNVSTLELGDSALYLCASSLLGYQETQYFGPGTRLLVL.

The rearrangement uses TRBV11-2 and TRBJ2-7; D gene ambiguous. The ends were cut back, 1 base at V and 0 bases at J, with 7 bases in the middle. Germline V gene sequence: CDR1 SGHAT, CDR2 FQNNGV. The CDR3 has 14 residues. CDR3 DNA sequence: TGTGCCAGCAGCTTAGTTCTAGACTCCTACGAGCAGTACTTC. Residues: CASSLVLDSYEQYF.

The chain employs TRBV6-5 and TRBJ2-3; 7 nucleotides align to TRBD1. The trim removed 6 bases at V and 2 bases at J, leaving 5 bases unmatched. Germline V gene data show CDR1 as MNHEY and CDR2 as SVGAGI. CDR3 length: 14 residues. This CDR3 reads CASSRGGFTDTQYF. DNA for the CDR3: TGTGCCAGCAGCCGAGGGGGCTTCACAGATACGCAGTATTTT.

The chain joins TRBV9 to TRBJ1-5, with a tentative D call TRBD1 (5 bases). Deletions cut 0 bases from V and 5 bases from J, with 12 bases between. This CDR3 has 15 residues. The germline CDR1 and CDR2 sequences are SGDLS and YYNGEE. CDR3 region: CASSVDPRDYQPQHF. For the CDR3, the DNA is TGTGCCAGCAGCGTAGATCCCAGGGACTATCAGCCCCAGCATTTT. The variable domain in full, completed from reference TRBV9 and TRBJ1-5, reads DSGVTQTPKHLITATGQRVTLRCSPRSGDLSVYWYQQSLDQGLQFLIQYYNGEERAKGNILERFSAQQFPDLHSELNLSSLELGDSALYFCASSVDPRDYQPQHFGDGTRLSIL.

The chain has TRBV28 and TRBJ2-5; 13 positions agree with TRBD2. Germline-derived CDR1 and CDR2 are MDHEN and SYDVKM. After removal of 5 bases from V and 6 bases from J, the junction contained 6 bases not matched to a gene. The CDR3 totals 15 residues. CDR3 sequence: CASSLLAGGPQTQYF. In DNA form, the CDR3 reads TGTGCCAGCAGTCTACTAGCGGGGGGGCCTCAGACCCAGTACTTC. Full variable domain (missing parts from reference TRBV28 and TRBJ2-5): DVKVTQSSRYLVKRTGEKVFLECVQDMDHENMFWYRQDPGLGLRLIYFSYDVKMKEKGDIPEGYSVSREKKERFSLILESASTNQTSMYLCASSLLAGGPQTQYFGPGTRLLVL.

This chain connects TRBV2 to TRBJ2-1, with 8 bases identical to TRBD1. CDR3 length: 14 amino acids. In germline, CDR1 is SNHLY, CDR2 FYNNEI. With 3 bases clipped from V and 6 bases from J, the junction kept 4 bases outside the gene matches. The CDR3 sequence is CASSDQGAGNEQFF. The CDR3 nucleotides are TGTGCCAGCAGTGATCAGGGGGCGGGCAATGAGCAGTTCTTC.

J is TRBJ1-1 and V is TRBV7-3, with D unclear. Germline V gives CDR1 SGHTA, CDR2 FQGTGA. V was trimmed by 6 bases and J by 1 base, leaving 9 bases between them. This CDR3 spans 13 amino acids. This CDR3 reads CASSTAGNTEAFF. CDR3 coding DNA: TGTGCCAGCAGTACGGCGGGGAACACTGAAGCTTTCTTT.

This chain connects TRBV2 to TRBJ2-7; a possible D gene is TRBD1 (6 bases). This CDR3 is 12 amino acids long. Germline CDR1 reads SNHLY; CDR2 reads FYNNEI. Trimming left V 8 bases short and J 1 base short, with 9 bases between. CDR3 sequence (DNA): TGTGCCAGCCACAGGGATTCCTACGAGCAGTACTTC. It encodes CASHRDSYEQYF.

This chain links TRBV18 with TRBJ2-1, with TRBD1 as a possible D gene (6 bases). V was trimmed by 2 bases and J by 0 bases, leaving 11 bases between them. The CDR3 is made up of 16 amino acids. Germline V gene lookup returns CDR1 KGHSH and CDR2 LQKENI. The CDR3 DNA follows: TGTGCCAGCTCACCAAGCACAGGGAACTCCTACAATGAGCAGTTCTTC. Translated: CASSPSTGNSYNEQFF.

The CDR3 coding sequence is TGTGCCAGCAGTGAATTGGTCCAGGGGAGTTCCTACGAGCAGTACTTC. This codes for CASSELVQGSSYEQYF. The chain has TRBV6-1 and TRBJ2-7; D perhaps matches TRBD1 (6 bases). The CDR3 covers 16 residues. Trimming cost V 2 bases and J 1 base, with 15 bases left between them. CDR1 is MNHNS and CDR2 is SASEGT in the germline V gene.

The chain recombines TRBV5-1 with TRBJ1-5, with D hard to call. Germline lookup yields CDR1 SGHRS and CDR2 YFSETQ. CDR3 length: 13 residues. V was trimmed by 4 bases and J by 2 bases, leaving 7 bases between them. This chain's CDR3 is CASSPEGNQPQHF. The CDR3 DNA reads TGCGCCAGCAGCCCGGAGGGCAATCAGCCCCAGCATTTT. Together with reference TRBV5-1 and TRBJ1-5, the CDR3 gives the full variable domain: KAGVTQTPRYLIKTRGQQVTLSCSPISGHRSVSWYQQTPGQGLQFLFEYFSETQRNKGNFPGRFSGRQFSNSRSEMNVSTLELGDSALYLCASSPEGNQPQHFGDGTRLSIL.

This clone has a handful of counts. The CDR3 sequence is CAWSRQGGTGELFF. For the CDR3, the DNA is TGTGCCTGGAGTAGGCAGGGGGGAACCGGGGAGCTGTTTTTT. The chain employs TRBV30 and TRBJ2-2; perhaps TRBD1 as D (7 bases). The CDR3 loop spans 14 amino acids. Germline V gives CDR1 GTSNPN, CDR2 SVGIG (reference sequence). V lost 2 bases to trimming and J lost 5 bases, with 12 bases between them.

The chain links TRBV9 to TRBJ1-2, with D perhaps TRBD1 (6 bases). Germline lookup yields CDR1 SGDLS and CDR2 YYNGEE. Deletions cut 3 bases from V and 0 bases from J, with 18 bases between. This CDR3 comprises 17 residues. In DNA form, the CDR3 reads TGTGCCAGCAGCGCAAATCAGGGGCCCTCAACTAACTATGGCTACACCTTC. This codes for CASSANQGPSTNYGYTF.

CDR3 DNA: TGTGCCAGCAGTGAACAGGGGGTAACTGAAGCTTTCTTT. This codes for CASSEQGVTEAFF. The chain is built from TRBV28 and TRBJ1-1; 8 positions match TRBD1. CDR3 length equals 13 residues. Germline lookup yields CDR1 MDHEN and CDR2 SYDVKM. V trimming: 5 bases; J trimming: 5 bases; junction bases outside the gene matches: 4.

The chain recombines TRBV9 with TRBJ2-1; tentative D call: TRBD2 (5 bases). CDR3 length: 15 amino acids. The ends were cut back, 6 bases at V and 2 bases at J, with 15 bases in the middle. Germline V lookup: CDR1 SGDLS, CDR2 YYNGEE. Here the CDR3 DNA reads TGTGCCAGCACCCGCTTAACGGGGACCTACAATGAGCAGTTCTTC. Amino acids: CASTRLTGTYNEQFF.

The chain employs TRBV27 and TRBJ2-5, with 7 bases that match TRBD1. The CDR3 extends over 16 amino acids. Per germline, CDR1 MNHEY and CDR2 SMNVEV (reference sequence). The trim removed 0 bases at V and 5 bases at J, leaving 9 bases unmatched. In DNA form, the CDR3 reads TGTGCCAGCAGTTTATCGGCTTTAGGGGGCTGGGAGACCCAGTACTTC. Protein: CASSLSALGGWETQYF.

This rearrangement joins TRBV18 to TRBJ1-1; weak D call: TRBD1 (5 bases). Trimming cost V 4 bases and J 1 base, with 10 bases left between them. This CDR3 is built from 14 residues. Germline V lookup: CDR1 KGHSH, CDR2 LQKENI. The CDR3 DNA reads TGTGCCAGCTCACTGGACACAGAGAACACTGAAGCTTTCTTT. It translates to CASSLDTENTEAFF.

CDR3 region: CASSQGVGGEQYF. Here the CDR3 DNA reads TGCGCCAGCAGCCAAGGTGTAGGGGGAGAGCAGTACTTC. The chain employs TRBV4-1 and TRBJ2-7; a weak D match, TRBD1 (6 bases). CDR1 and CDR2 from the germline V gene are MGHRA and YSYEKL. The CDR3 spans 13 residues. Trimming shortened V by 1 base and J by 7 bases, and 11 bases separated the two germline ends.

This chain connects TRBV13 to TRBJ1-3, with 7 nucleotides matching TRBD1. Germline lookup yields CDR1 PRHDT and CDR2 FYEKMQ (reference sequence). The CDR3 contains 17 residues. Trimming took 2 bases from V and 0 from J; bases not matched to a gene: 7. For the CDR3, the DNA is TGTGCCAGCAGCTTATCCGAGGGGGCCAACTCTGGAAACACCATATATTTT. It encodes CASSLSEGANSGNTIYF.

J is TRBJ1-5 and V is TRBV10-3; possible D gene TRBD1, 5 bases. The germline V and J ends were trimmed by 5 bases and 5 bases, with 13 bases remaining between them. CDR1 ENHRY and CDR2 SYGVKD come from the germline V gene. This CDR3 contains 14 residues. CDR3 sequence: CAISLSGGDQPQHF. The CDR3 DNA sequence: TGTGCCATCAGTTTATCGGGAGGGGATCAGCCCCAGCATTTT.

The chain combines TRBV28 with TRBJ1-6, with a weak D call TRBD1 (6 bases). The CDR3 has 15 amino acids. From germline, CDR1 is MDHEN and CDR2 SYDVKM. The V and J ends lost 3 bases and 10 bases respectively, with 16 bases between them. For the CDR3, the DNA is TGTGCCAGCAGTTTGGGCGGGGGCGAGTCGTCACCCCTCCACTTT. Protein sequence: CASSLGGGESSPLHF.

The chain couples TRBV10-1 to TRBJ2-2; TRBD2 agrees at 9 bases. The ends lost 4 bases at V and 5 bases at J; junction bases unmatched: 8. CDR1 is WNHNN, CDR2 SYGVQD, per germline (reference sequence). The CDR3 spans 16 residues. CDR3 sequence (DNA): TGCGCCAGCAGTGGGGTAGCGGGGGCCCTAACCGGGGAGCTGTTTTTT. It encodes CASSGVAGALTGELFF.

This rearrangement joins TRBV6-5 to TRBJ1-4; TRBD1 is a possible D gene (5 bases). Germline V gene data show CDR1 as MNHEY and CDR2 as SVGAGI. The CDR3 length is 15 residues. V was trimmed by 6 bases and J by 8 bases, leaving 19 bases between them. Here the CDR3 DNA reads TGTGCCAGCAGCCCGGTAGGAGGGGAGGGAGAAAAACTGTTTTTT. Protein sequence: CASSPVGGEGEKLFF.

This clone was detected a few times. This rearrangement joins TRBV2 to TRBJ2-6; 7 bases line up with TRBD1. V dropped 3 bases and J dropped 2; count of bases not matched to a gene: 4. In germline, CDR1 is SNHLY, CDR2 FYNNEI. CDR3 size: 16 residues. The CDR3 DNA sequence: TGTGCCAGCAGTGAGGGAAGGGGGCCTGGGGCCAACGTCCTGACTTTC. This codes for CASSEGRGPGANVLTF.